This is a list of T cell receptor beta chains from one sample in a study of Graves' ophthalmopathy and Graves' hyperthyroidism. TCRdb recomputed calls from the multiplex PCR reads with MiXCR, one row per CDR3 protein. The sample has under 200,000 distinct CDR3 sequences; about 40% are singletons. Input material: peripheral blood. The receptors derive from a woman between 40 and 55 years old with Graves' ophthalmopathy. CDR3s leave out the opening cysteine and the closing phenylalanine or tryptophan. For some rows the clone size is stated as once, few or many, or as a class when expanded; others skip it.

j_call clone_size v_call cdr3_aa
TRBJ2-5 . TRBV28 ASSTTDELETQY
TRBJ1-1 many TRBV20-1 SASDRGGTEAF
TRBJ2-5 many TRBV6-4 ASSEVRGETQY
TRBJ2-5 many TRBV14 ASSQRTPGQREETQY
TRBJ1-2 many TRBV20-1 SARREAGFNYGYT
TRBJ2-7 . TRBV10-3 AISGVGREISSYEQY
TRBJ1-5 many TRBV6-1 ASAPRSNQPQH
TRBJ2-7 few TRBV10-3 AIRREGGDEQY
TRBJ2-4 . TRBV28 ASSYTGTIQY
TRBJ1-2 few TRBV7-2 ASSTNRGSYGYT
TRBJ1-5 . TRBV9 ASSVGAGYSNQPQH
TRBJ1-5 once TRBV6-5 ASSYSLSQPQH
TRBJ2-7 many TRBV12-3/TRBV12-4 ASSFDQSSYEQY
TRBJ1-3 . TRBV28 ASRRDRRIPPDY
TRBJ1-1 many TRBV30 AWSVSEKQAF